This T cell receptor (beta chain) derives from a study of spatial heterogeneity in lung cancer. V lost 6 bases and J 4 bases, leaving 16 bases between the germline ends. This CDR3 comprises 15 residues. Germline CDR1 is LNHDA and CDR2 is SQIVND (reference sequence). This clonotype appeared many times. Each TCR cDNA molecule carried a unique molecular identifier. Each CDR3 protein is one row after TCRdb ran MiXCR on the 5' RACE reads. The sample contains approximately 52,000 distinct CDR3 sequences, roughly 7% of which appear only once. As for time point: sample taken at primary tumor resection. Unsorted whole RNA of tumor, nontumor lung or frozen PBMC was sequenced.

The sequencing used PBMCs, collected at surgery. The TCR originated in a female donor with early-stage non-small cell lung cancer. The chain links TRBV19 to TRBJ1-5; D may be TRBD1 (6 bases). The CDR3 loop reads CASSGGQGGNQPQHF. CDR3 in DNA: TGTGCCAGTAGCGGGGGCCAGGGTGGAAATCAGCCCCAGCATTTT.